This T cell receptor beta chain was recovered during a study of cytomegalovirus exposure and HLA in healthy donors. Clones were read by immunoSEQ multiplex PCR, and TCRdb kept only the in-frame ones, dropping some. The repertoire consists of approximately 200,000 clones, with 75% to 95% occurring once and the leading ten covering more than 1%. The receptor was isolated from a young woman in good health and CMV-seronegative. The sequenced sample was PBMCs.

CDR3: CASSARQGLDSGNTIYF. The CDR3 bases are TGTGCCAGCAGCGCCCGGCAGGGTTTGGACTCTGGAAACACCATATATTTT. The rearrangement uses TRBV9 and TRBJ1-3, with D perhaps TRBD1 (5 bases). Germline CDR1 SGDLS, CDR2 YYNGEE. This CDR3 spans 17 amino acids. Trimming cost V 3 bases and J 0 bases, with 16 bases left between them.